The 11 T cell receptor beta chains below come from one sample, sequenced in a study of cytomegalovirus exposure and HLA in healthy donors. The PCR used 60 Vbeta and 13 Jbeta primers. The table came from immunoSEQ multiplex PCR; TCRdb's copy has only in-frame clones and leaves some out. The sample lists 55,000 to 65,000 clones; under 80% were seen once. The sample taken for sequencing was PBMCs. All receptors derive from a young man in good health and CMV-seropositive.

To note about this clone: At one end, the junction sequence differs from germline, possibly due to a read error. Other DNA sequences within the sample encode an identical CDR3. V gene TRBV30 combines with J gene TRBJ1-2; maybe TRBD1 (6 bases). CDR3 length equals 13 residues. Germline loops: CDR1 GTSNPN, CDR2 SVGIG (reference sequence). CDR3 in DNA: TGTGCCTGGAGCTCACAGGGATCGAGTGGCTACACCTTT. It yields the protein CAWSSQGSSGYTF.

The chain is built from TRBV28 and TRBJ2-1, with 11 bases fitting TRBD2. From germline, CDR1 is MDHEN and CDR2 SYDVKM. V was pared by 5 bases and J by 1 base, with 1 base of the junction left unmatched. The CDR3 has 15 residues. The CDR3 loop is CASSRLAGSYNEQFF. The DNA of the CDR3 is TGTGCCAGCAGTAGACTAGCGGGGTCCTACAATGAGCAGTTCTTC. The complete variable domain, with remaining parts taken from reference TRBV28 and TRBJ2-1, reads DVKVTQSSRYLVKRTGEKVFLECVQDMDHENMFWYRQDPGLGLRLIYFSYDVKMKEKGDIPEGYSVSREKKERFSLILESASTNQTSMYLCASSRLAGSYNEQFFGPGTRLTVL.

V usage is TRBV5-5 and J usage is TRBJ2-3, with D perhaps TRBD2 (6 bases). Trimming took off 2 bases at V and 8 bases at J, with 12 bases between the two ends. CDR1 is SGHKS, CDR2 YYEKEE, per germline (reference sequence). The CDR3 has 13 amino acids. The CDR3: CASSFSLEGTQYF. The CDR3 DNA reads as TGTGCCAGCAGCTTTAGTTTGGAGGGTACGCAGTATTTT.

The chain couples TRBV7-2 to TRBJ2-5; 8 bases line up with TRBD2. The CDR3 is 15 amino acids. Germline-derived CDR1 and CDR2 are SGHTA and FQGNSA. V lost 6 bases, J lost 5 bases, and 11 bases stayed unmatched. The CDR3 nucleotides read TGTGCCAGCAGTTCCATCGGGGGGGGCCGCGAGACCCAGTACTTC. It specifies CASSSIGGGRETQYF.

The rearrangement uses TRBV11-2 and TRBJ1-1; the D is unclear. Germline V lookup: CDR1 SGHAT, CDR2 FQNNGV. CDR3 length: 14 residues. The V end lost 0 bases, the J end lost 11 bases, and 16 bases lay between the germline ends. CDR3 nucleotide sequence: TGTGCCAGCAGCTTAGATTCAGGCGAATTCAGGGCTTTCTTT. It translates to CASSLDSGEFRAFF. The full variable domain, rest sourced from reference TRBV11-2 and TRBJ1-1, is EAGVAQSPRYKIIEKRQSVAFWCNPISGHATLYWYQQILGQGPKLLIQFQNNGVVDDSQLPKDRFSAERLKGVDSTLKIQPAKLEDSAVYLCASSLDSGEFRAFFGQGTRLTVV.

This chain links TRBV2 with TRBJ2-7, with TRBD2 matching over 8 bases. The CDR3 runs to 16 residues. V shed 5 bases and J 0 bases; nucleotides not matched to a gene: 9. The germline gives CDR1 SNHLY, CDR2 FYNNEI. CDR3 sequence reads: CASSLLSGGSSYEQYF. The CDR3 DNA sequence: TGTGCCAGCAGTCTACTAAGCGGGGGCAGCTCCTACGAGCAGTACTTC.

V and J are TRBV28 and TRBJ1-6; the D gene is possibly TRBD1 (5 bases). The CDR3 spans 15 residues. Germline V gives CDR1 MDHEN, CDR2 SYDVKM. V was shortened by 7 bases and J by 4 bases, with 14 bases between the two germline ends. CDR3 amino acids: CASNSPQGYNSPLHF. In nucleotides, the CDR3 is TGTGCCAGCAATTCACCCCAGGGTTATAATTCACCCCTCCACTTT.

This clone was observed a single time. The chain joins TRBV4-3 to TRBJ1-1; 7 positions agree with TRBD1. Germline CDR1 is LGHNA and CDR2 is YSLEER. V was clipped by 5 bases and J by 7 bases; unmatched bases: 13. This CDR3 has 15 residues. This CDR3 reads CASSAGTPRGREAFF. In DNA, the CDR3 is TGCGCCAGCAGCGCCGGGACCCCGAGGGGGCGTGAAGCTTTCTTT.

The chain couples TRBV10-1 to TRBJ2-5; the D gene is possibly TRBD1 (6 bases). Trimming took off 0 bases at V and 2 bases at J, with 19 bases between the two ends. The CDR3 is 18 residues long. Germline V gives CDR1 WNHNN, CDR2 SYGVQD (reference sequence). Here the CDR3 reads CASSESPPTRTEQETQYF. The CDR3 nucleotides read TGCGCCAGCAGTGAGTCGCCACCAACCCGGACAGAACAAGAGACCCAGTACTTC.

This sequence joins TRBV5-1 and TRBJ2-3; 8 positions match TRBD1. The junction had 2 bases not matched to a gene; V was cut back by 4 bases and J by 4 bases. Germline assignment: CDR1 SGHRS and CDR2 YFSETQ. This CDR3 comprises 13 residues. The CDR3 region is CASSEGQADTQYF. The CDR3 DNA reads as TGCGCCAGCAGCGAGGGACAGGCAGATACGCAGTATTTT.

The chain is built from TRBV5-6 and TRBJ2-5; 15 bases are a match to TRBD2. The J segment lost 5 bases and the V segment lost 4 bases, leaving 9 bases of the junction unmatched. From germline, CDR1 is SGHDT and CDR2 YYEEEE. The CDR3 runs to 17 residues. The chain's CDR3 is CASSPGTSGGSRETQYF. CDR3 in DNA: TGTGCCAGCAGCCCCGGGACTAGCGGGGGGTCGAGGGAGACCCAGTACTTC.